Listed below are T cell receptor beta chains from one sample, sequenced in a study of T-cell memory formation after mild COVID-19. TCRdb independently ran MiXCR on the 5' RACE reads; one entry per CDR3 protein. This sample has 550,000 to 650,000 distinct CDR3 sequences; 17% occur once, and the top ten carry around 8.1%. Sequenced sample: PBMCs or a T cell subset sorted from them (not recorded which). Every receptor here comes from an adult woman who had mild COVID-19 (a few samples of this study predate the infection). Cell type and time point are not known. The CDR3 runs from the conserved cysteine through the conserved F or W. The D gene is left open where the match is weak. The size field is filled for only some rows; it gives once, few, many or a size class.

clone size,V gene,J gene,D gene,CDR3 protein,CDR3 DNA
NA,TRBV7-8,TRBJ2-3,TRBD2,CASSLSSGVADTQYF,TGTGCCAGCAGCTTATCTAGCGGGGTCGCAGATACGCAGTATTTT
NA,TRBV20-1,TRBJ2-7,NA,CSASVDSPYEQYF,TGCAGTGCTAGTGTAGATTCCCCGTACGAGCAGTACTTC
many,TRBV12-3/TRBV12-4,TRBJ1-5,NA,CASSLEGQPQHF,TGTGCCAGCAGTTTAGAGGGCCAGCCCCAGCATTTT
NA,TRBV7-3,TRBJ2-5,TRBD1,CASSRRGLETQYF,TGTGCCAGCAGCCGCAGGGGGCTCGAGACCCAGTACTTC
many,TRBV6-2/TRBV6-3,TRBJ2-1,TRBD2,CASRTSGFSSYNEQFF,TGTGCCAGCAGGACTAGCGGGTTTAGCTCCTACAATGAGCAGTTCTTC
few,TRBV3-1,TRBJ2-2,NA,CASSQFGAGTGELFF,TGTGCCAGCAGCCAATTTGGGGCGGGCACCGGGGAGCTGTTTTTT
NA,TRBV4-2,TRBJ1-2,NA,CASSQPATGTLNYGYTF,TGTGCCAGCAGCCAACCGGCGACCGGGACACTGAACTATGGCTACACCTTC
few,TRBV4-3,TRBJ2-3,TRBD2,CASSQGLADTDTQYF,TGCGCCAGCAGCCAAGGACTAGCGGACACAGATACGCAGTATTTT
NA,TRBV12-3/TRBV12-4,TRBJ1-1,TRBD1,CASRLVPGGFTEAFF,TGTGCCAGCAGATTGGTCCCAGGGGGCTTCACTGAAGCTTTCTTT
few,TRBV5-1,TRBJ2-7,NA,CASSSFANYEQYF,TGCGCCAGCAGCTCCTTTGCTAACTACGAGCAGTACTTC
many,TRBV15,TRBJ2-1,NA,CATSETPDRNNEQFF,TGTGCCACCAGCGAAACCCCGGACAGAAACAATGAGCAGTTCTTC
NA,TRBV19,TRBJ2-2,NA,CASSIEETSNTGELFF,TGTGCCAGTAGTATAGAGGAGACTTCGAACACCGGGGAGCTGTTTTTT
NA,TRBV3-1,TRBJ2-1,NA,CASSHYPPHNEQFF,TGTGCCAGCAGCCATTATCCTCCCCACAATGAGCAGTTCTTC
few,TRBV15,TRBJ2-3,NA,CATRGGGTTGTDTQYF,TGTGCCACCAGGGGTGGGGGGACCACTGGCACAGATACGCAGTATTTT
many,TRBV5-1,TRBJ2-7,NA,CASSITGTNYEQYF,TGCGCCAGCAGCATTACCGGGACAAACTACGAGCAGTACTTC
NA,TRBV5-1,TRBJ1-2,NA,CASSLAPPGAEVYGYTF,TGCGCCAGCAGCTTGGCCCCGCCGGGTGCAGAGGTCTATGGCTACACCTTC
NA,TRBV5-6,TRBJ2-3,TRBD2,CASSPLGLAGADTQYF,TGTGCCAGCAGCCCTCTTGGACTAGCGGGAGCAGATACGCAGTATTTT
once,TRBV7-9,TRBJ2-7,NA,CASSSSPGTGGYEQYF,TGTGCCAGCAGCTCGAGCCCAGGGACCGGCGGCTACGAGCAGTACTTC
many,TRBV7-3,TRBJ2-3,NA,CASSRGTDTQYF,TGTGCCAGCAGCCGCGGCACAGATACGCAGTATTTT
few,TRBV18,TRBJ2-5,TRBD2,CASSPQIAGQETQYF,TGTGCCAGCTCACCACAGATAGCGGGCCAAGAGACCCAGTACTTC
NA,TRBV7-2,TRBJ2-7,TRBD2,CASSLPPWTSGSYEQYF,TGTGCCAGCAGCTTACCACCCTGGACTAGCGGGTCCTACGAGCAGTACTTC
NA,TRBV7-9,TRBJ2-6,NA,CASSLDGYSGANVLTF,TGTGCCAGCAGCTTGGACGGATACTCTGGGGCCAACGTCCTGACTTTC
NA,TRBV12-3/TRBV12-4,TRBJ1-4,NA,CASSEGDNVAKLFF,TGTGCCAGCAGCGAGGGGGACAATGTAGCAAAACTGTTTTTT
NA,TRBV6-5,TRBJ2-7,NA,CASSYSRRLSYEQYF,TGTGCCAGCAGTTACTCGAGACGTCTCTCCTACGAGCAGTACTTC
few,TRBV7-2,TRBJ1-4,TRBD1,CASSLGGTGGEKLFF,TGTGCCAGCAGCTTAGGAGGGACAGGGGGCGAAAAACTGTTTTTT
NA,TRBV6-5,TRBJ1-2,NA,CASSSAGNYGYTF,TGTGCCAGCAGCTCCGCAGGGAACTATGGCTACACCTTC
NA,TRBV6-1,TRBJ1-5,NA,CASSEVSVHNQPQHF,TGTGCCAGCAGTGAAGTTTCTGTACACAATCAGCCCCAGCATTTT
few,TRBV15,TRBJ1-5,NA,CATSRDLGQPQHF,TGTGCCACCAGCAGAGATTTGGGGCAGCCCCAGCATTTT
NA,TRBV5-1,TRBJ1-1,NA,CASSLTGSVTEAFF,TGCGCCAGCAGCTTGACAGGGTCTGTCACTGAAGCTTTCTTT
NA,TRBV4-1,TRBJ1-1,TRBD1,CASSQDSTGKLEAFF,TGCGCCAGCAGCCAAGATTCGACAGGGAAGCTTGAAGCTTTCTTT
few,TRBV4-1,TRBJ2-7,TRBD2,CASSPGTSGGDEQYF,TGCGCCAGCAGCCCCGGGACTAGCGGGGGGGACGAGCAGTACTTC
few,TRBV12-3/TRBV12-4,TRBJ2-3,NA,CASSPPGHWSTDTQYF,TGTGCCAGCAGTCCCCCGGGACATTGGAGCACAGATACGCAGTATTTT
many,TRBV20-1,TRBJ1-2,NA,CSARDPTGVYGYTF,TGCAGTGCTAGAGATCCTACGGGAGTCTATGGCTACACCTTC
NA,TRBV20-1,TRBJ1-5,NA,CSARSTGWGNQPQHF,TGCAGTGCTAGAAGCACCGGTTGGGGCAATCAGCCCCAGCATTTT
few,TRBV27,TRBJ2-5,TRBD2,CASSPRTSGVETQYF,TGTGCCAGCAGTCCCCGGACTAGCGGGGTGGAGACCCAGTACTTC
NA,TRBV18,TRBJ1-5,NA,CASSKEIGLKDQPQHF,TGTGCCAGCTCAAAAGAAATCGGACTAAAAGATCAGCCCCAGCATTTT
many,TRBV4-1,TRBJ1-1,NA,CASSQDPGMNTEAFF,TGCGCCAGCAGCCAAGATCCAGGGATGAACACTGAAGCTTTCTTT
NA,TRBV28,TRBJ2-3,NA,CASSLPGSGTDTQYF,TGTGCCAGCAGTTTACCGGGGTCAGGCACAGATACGCAGTATTTT
few,TRBV5-1,TRBJ2-1,TRBD2,CASRGSGGPYNEQFF,TGCGCCAGCAGAGGTAGCGGGGGACCCTACAATGAGCAGTTCTTC
few,TRBV24-1,TRBJ2-3,NA,CATSDPGTSFTDTQYF,TGTGCCACCAGTGACCCTGGGACTTCTTTCACAGATACGCAGTATTTT
few,TRBV19,TRBJ2-1,TRBD2,CASSATSGRYNEQFF,TGTGCCAGTAGTGCGACTAGCGGGAGATACAATGAGCAGTTCTTC
few,TRBV7-6,TRBJ2-7,NA,CASSLGQRSYEQYF,TGTGCCAGCAGCTTAGGACAGAGATCCTACGAGCAGTACTTC
NA,TRBV6-2/TRBV6-3,TRBJ2-1,NA,CASRPWDGRGEQFF,TGTGCCAGCAGACCCTGGGATGGAAGGGGTGAGCAGTTCTTC
NA,TRBV29-1,TRBJ1-2,NA,CSASSGGGYYGYTF,TGCAGCGCCTCTAGCGGCGGGGGATACTATGGCTACACCTTC
NA,TRBV5-6,TRBJ2-1,TRBD1,CASSARDRGIDEQFF,TGTGCCAGCAGCGCCCGGGACAGGGGGATCGATGAGCAGTTCTTC
few,TRBV4-1,TRBJ2-2,TRBD1,CASSQGWDRVTGELFF,TGCGCCAGCAGCCAGGGTTGGGACAGGGTCACCGGGGAGCTGTTTTTT
few,TRBV25-1,TRBJ1-4,NA,CASSEYRAGEKLFF,TGTGCCAGCAGTGAATATAGGGCGGGCGAAAAACTGTTTTTT
NA,TRBV5-1,TRBJ2-1,NA,CASSFSPARGVDEQFF,TGCGCCAGCAGCTTTTCTCCCGCTAGGGGTGTTGATGAGCAGTTCTTC
few,TRBV24-1,TRBJ2-1,NA,CATSERGIEQFF,TGTGCCACCAGTGAGAGGGGTATTGAGCAGTTCTTC
many,TRBV12-3/TRBV12-4,TRBJ1-5,NA,CASSPQGNQPQHF,TGTGCCAGCAGCCCCCAGGGCAATCAGCCCCAGCATTTT
NA,TRBV18,TRBJ2-3,TRBD2,CASSPPYGLAGVGTDTQYF,TGTGCCAGCTCACCACCCTATGGACTAGCGGGAGTTGGGACAGATACGCAGTATTTT
few,TRBV15,TRBJ2-7,NA,CATSRDHRSYEQYF,TGTGCCACCAGCAGAGATCACAGGTCCTACGAGCAGTACTTC
NA,TRBV19,TRBJ2-6,NA,CASSPSRAGANVLTF,TGTGCCAGTAGTCCCTCGAGGGCTGGGGCCAACGTCCTGACTTTC
few,TRBV7-9,TRBJ2-7,TRBD1,CASSLTDPGTGSYEQYF,TGTGCCAGCAGCTTAACAGACCCCGGGACAGGGTCTTACGAGCAGTACTTC
NA,TRBV7-3,TRBJ2-3,TRBD2,CASSPASGVSTDTQYF,TGTGCCAGCAGCCCGGCAAGCGGGGTGAGCACAGATACGCAGTATTTT